This T cell receptor (beta chain) was documented in a study of cytomegalovirus exposure and HLA in healthy donors. General observations from the study: High sensitivity and specificity were reportedly achieved when the classifier diagnosed cytomegalovirus status. The study designated 150 to 200 TCR beta chains cytomegalovirus-associated.

Germline V gene lookup returns CDR1 SNHLY and CDR2 FYNNEI. V lost 6 bases and J lost 5; bases outside the gene matches: 2. This CDR3 has 15 residues. On this clone itself: Antigen unknown.

Primers: 60 Vbeta forward and 13 Jbeta reverse. Sequencing was performed with immunoSEQ multiplex PCR; in TCRdb, only in-frame clones are kept and a portion is missing. The repertoire holds about 170,000 clones, less than 90% seen once, with around 4.1% in the top ten. The specimen was PBMCs. The TCR sequence derives from a woman aged 45-60 years in good health and CMV-seropositive. This chain connects TRBV2 to TRBJ2-2; TRBD2 aligns across 14 bases. CDR3 in amino acids: CASRGLAGETGELFF. Here the CDR3 DNA reads TGTGCCAGCAGGGGACTAGCGGGAGAAACCGGGGAGCTGTTTTTT.